Below, 5 T cell receptor beta chains from the same sample are listed, as sequenced in a study of blood T cell repertoires in COVID-19. Only in-frame clones appear in the TCRdb table, and some are missing; sequencing was by immunoSEQ multiplex PCR. The data contain approximately 300,000 clones, 85% of them singletons. Sequenced input: PBMCs or T cells enriched from blood (not recorded which). Receptors originate from a woman aged 30 to 39 who had been exposed to COVID-19.

This clone occurred once. The chain carries TRBV12-3 or TRBV12-4 and TRBJ2-1, with 12 bases matching TRBD1. This CDR3 is 13 amino acids long. V lost 5 bases and J lost 10; bases outside the gene matches: 3. The chain's CDR3 is CASSGTGGREQFF. DNA for the CDR3: TGTGCCAGCAGTGGGACAGGGGGCAGAGAGCAGTTCTTC.

The chain links TRBV5-5 to TRBJ2-7; 7 bases are a match to TRBD1. CDR1 is SGHKS and CDR2 is YYEKEE in the germline V gene (reference sequence). The CDR3 extends over 16 amino acids. Trimming took 5 bases from V and 0 from J; bases not matched to a gene: 11. The CDR3 is CASSSTDRVRSYEQYF. CDR3 in DNA: TGTGCCAGCAGTTCCACCGACAGGGTCCGCTCCTACGAGCAGTACTTC.

The chain employs TRBV2 and TRBJ1-1; D possibly corresponds to TRBD1 (6 bases). Germline lookup yields CDR1 SNHLY and CDR2 FYNNEI. V dropped 6 bases and J dropped 2 bases, with 13 bases sitting between them. The CDR3 spans 14 residues. CDR3 protein: CASRRDKYNTEAFF. The CDR3 region has the DNA TGTGCCAGCAGGAGGGACAAATATAACACTGAAGCTTTCTTT.

This clone appeared many times. The gene calls are TRBV28 and TRBJ2-1; D is unclear. The CDR3 is 14 amino acids. Trimming shortened V by 3 bases and J by 4 bases, and 10 bases separated the two germline ends. The germline CDR1 and CDR2 sequences are MDHEN and SYDVKM. CDR3 protein: CASSLPQKYNEQFF. The CDR3 DNA sequence: TGTGCCAGCAGTTTGCCACAGAAATACAATGAGCAGTTCTTC.

The rearrangement joins TRBV6-5 to TRBJ1-5; no definite D call. The CDR3 has 13 amino acids. Germline loops: CDR1 MNHEY, CDR2 SVGAGI. The V end was cut by 6 bases, the J end by 1 base, with 7 bases between. DNA for the CDR3: TGTGCCAGCAGCCCGTCCAGCAATCAGCCCCAGCATTTT. Translating it yields CASSPSSNQPQHF.